In this sample, the clone carrying this TCR beta chain turned up many times. Germline values: CDR1 MGHDK, CDR2 SYGVNS. The CDR3 covers 15 residues. The trim removed 5 bases at V and 1 base at J, leaving 7 bases unmatched. This sample was taken from a study of T-cell reconstitution after alpha-beta-depleted transplantation in children. Using unique molecular identifiers, the investigators prepared the TCRbeta library. TCRdb recomputed calls from the PCR reads with MiXCR, one row per CDR3 protein. The sample carries around 71,000 distinct CDR3 sequences, more than 5.5% recorded once. This chain links TRBV25-1 with TRBJ2-5; 7 bases fit TRBD1. The receptor was isolated from a human donor who donated a stem cell graft to a child with acute lymphoblastic leukemia. Here the sequenced sample was PBMCs from the stem cell graft donor, taken from the stem cell graft. The CDR3 sequence is CASSQTGRLQETQYF. The CDR3 nucleotides are TGTGCCAGCAGTCAGACAGGGAGACTCCAAGAGACCCAGTACTTC. Full variable domain (outside the CDR3, taken from reference TRBV25-1 and TRBJ2-5): EADIYQTPRYLVIGTGKKITLECSQTMGHDKMYWYQQDPGMELHLIHYSYGVNSTEKGDLSSESTVSRIRTEHFPLTLESARPSHTSQYLCASSQTGRLQETQYFGPGTRLLVL.